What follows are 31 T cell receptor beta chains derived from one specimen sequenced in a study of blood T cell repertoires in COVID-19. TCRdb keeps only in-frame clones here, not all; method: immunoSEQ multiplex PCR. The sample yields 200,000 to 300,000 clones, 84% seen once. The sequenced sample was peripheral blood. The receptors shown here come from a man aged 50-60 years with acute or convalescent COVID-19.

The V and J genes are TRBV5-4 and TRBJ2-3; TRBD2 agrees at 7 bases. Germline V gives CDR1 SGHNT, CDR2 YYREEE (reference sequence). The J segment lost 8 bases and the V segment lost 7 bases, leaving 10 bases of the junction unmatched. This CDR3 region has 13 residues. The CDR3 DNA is TGTGCCAGCTCCAGGGAGCGGGACGGTACGCAGTATTTT. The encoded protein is CASSRERDGTQYF. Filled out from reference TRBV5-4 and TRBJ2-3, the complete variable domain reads ETGVTQSPTHLIKTRGQQVTLRCSSQSGHNTVSWYQQALGQGPQFIFQYYREEENGRGNFPPRFSGLQFPNYSSELNVNALELDDSALYLCASSRERDGTQYFGPGTRLTVL.

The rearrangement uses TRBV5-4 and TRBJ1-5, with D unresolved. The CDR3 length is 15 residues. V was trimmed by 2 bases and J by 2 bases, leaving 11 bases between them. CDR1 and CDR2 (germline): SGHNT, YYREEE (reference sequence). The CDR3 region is CASSLMGGGNQPQHF. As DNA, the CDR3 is TGTGCCAGCAGCTTAATGGGAGGAGGCAATCAGCCCCAGCATTTT.

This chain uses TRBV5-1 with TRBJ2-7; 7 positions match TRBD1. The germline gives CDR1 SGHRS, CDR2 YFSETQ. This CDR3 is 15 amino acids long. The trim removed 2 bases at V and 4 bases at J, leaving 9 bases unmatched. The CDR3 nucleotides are TGCGCCAGCAGCTTTGCCGGGACAGAGACGTACGAGCAGTACTTC. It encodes CASSFAGTETYEQYF.

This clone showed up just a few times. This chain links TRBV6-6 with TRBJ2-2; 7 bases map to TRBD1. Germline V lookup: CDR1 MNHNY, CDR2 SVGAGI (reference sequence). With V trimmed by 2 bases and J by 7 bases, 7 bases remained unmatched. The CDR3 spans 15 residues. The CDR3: CASSYIQGDHGELFF. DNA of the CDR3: TGTGCCAGCAGTTACATCCAGGGGGACCACGGGGAGCTGTTTTTT.

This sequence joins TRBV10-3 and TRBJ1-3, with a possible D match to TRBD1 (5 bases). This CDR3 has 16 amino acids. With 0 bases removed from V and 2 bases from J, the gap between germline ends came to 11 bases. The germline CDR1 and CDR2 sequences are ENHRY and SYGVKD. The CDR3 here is CAISESIAGPGNTIYF. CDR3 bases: TGTGCCATCAGTGAGTCGATCGCAGGGCCTGGAAACACCATATATTTT.

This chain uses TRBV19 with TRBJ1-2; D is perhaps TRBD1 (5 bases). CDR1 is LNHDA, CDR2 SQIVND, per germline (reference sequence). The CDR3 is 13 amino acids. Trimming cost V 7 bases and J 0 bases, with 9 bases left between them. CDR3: CASTTQANYGYTF. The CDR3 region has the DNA TGTGCCAGTACCACACAGGCTAACTATGGCTACACCTTC.

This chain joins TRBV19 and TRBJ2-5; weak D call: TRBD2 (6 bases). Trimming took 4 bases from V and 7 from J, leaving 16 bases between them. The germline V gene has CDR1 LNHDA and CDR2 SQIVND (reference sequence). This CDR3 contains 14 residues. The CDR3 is CASSRPSGAATQYF. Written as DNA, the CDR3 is TGTGCCAGTAGTAGGCCCTCGGGAGCGGCGACCCAGTACTTC.

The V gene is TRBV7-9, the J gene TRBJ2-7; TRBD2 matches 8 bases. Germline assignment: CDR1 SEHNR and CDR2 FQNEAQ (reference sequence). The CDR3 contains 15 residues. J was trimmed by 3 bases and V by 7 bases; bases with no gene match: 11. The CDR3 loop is CASKGGAGDLYEQYF. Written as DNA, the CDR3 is TGTGCCAGCAAGGGGGGAGCGGGGGACCTCTACGAGCAGTACTTC.

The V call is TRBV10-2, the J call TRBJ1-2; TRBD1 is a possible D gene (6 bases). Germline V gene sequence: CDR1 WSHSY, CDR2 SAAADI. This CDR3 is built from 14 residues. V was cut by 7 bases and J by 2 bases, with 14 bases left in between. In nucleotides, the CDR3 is TGCGCCAGCACGAATAAACAGGGAAACTATGGCTACACCTTC. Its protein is CASTNKQGNYGYTF.

CDR3: CASSTGLGSPLHF. The CDR3 DNA follows: TGTGCCAGCAGTACGGGGTTGGGTTCACCCCTCCACTTT. This rearrangement joins TRBV11-3 to TRBJ1-6; D uncertain. The CDR3 is 13 residues long. Looked up from germline, CDR1 is SGHNT and CDR2 is YENEEA. V was shortened by 6 bases and J by 9 bases, with 12 bases between the two germline ends.

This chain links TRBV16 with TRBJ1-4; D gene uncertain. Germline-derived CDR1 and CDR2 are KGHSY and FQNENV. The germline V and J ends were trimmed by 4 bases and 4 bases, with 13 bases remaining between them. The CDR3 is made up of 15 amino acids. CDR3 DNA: TGTGCCAGCAGCCGTTCACCGGGAAATAATGAAAAACTGTTTTTT. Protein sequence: CASSRSPGNNEKLFF.

The CDR3 spells CASSSFFQGGRDTQYF. The CDR3 nucleotides read TGTGCCAGCAGCTCCTTCTTCCAAGGAGGTCGGGATACGCAGTATTTT. This chain uses TRBV5-5 with TRBJ2-3, with D maybe TRBD2 (5 bases). V lost 3 bases and J 6 bases, leaving 20 bases between the germline ends. This CDR3 is 16 amino acids long. Germline V lookup: CDR1 SGHKS, CDR2 YYEKEE (reference sequence). The whole variable domain, remainder taken from reference TRBV5-5 and TRBJ2-3, is DAGVTQSPTHLIKTRGQQVTLRCSPISGHKSVSWYQQVLGQGPQFIFQYYEKEERGRGNFPDRFSARQFPNYSSELNVNALLLGDSALYLCASSSFFQGGRDTQYFGPGTRLTVL.

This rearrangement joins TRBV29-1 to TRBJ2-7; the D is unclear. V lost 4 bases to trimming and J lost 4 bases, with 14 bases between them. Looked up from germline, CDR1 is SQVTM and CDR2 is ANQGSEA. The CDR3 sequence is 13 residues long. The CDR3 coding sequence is TGCAGCGTTGGCCACGCGGTAGGATACGAGCAGTACTTC. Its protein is CSVGHAVGYEQYF.

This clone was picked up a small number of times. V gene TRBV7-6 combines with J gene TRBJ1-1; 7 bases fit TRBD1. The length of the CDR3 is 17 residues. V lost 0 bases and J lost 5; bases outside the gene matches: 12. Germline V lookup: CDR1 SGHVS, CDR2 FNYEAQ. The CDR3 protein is CASSLARSTGVRTEAFF. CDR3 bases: TGTGCCAGCAGCTTAGCCAGGTCAACAGGGGTGAGAACTGAAGCTTTCTTT.

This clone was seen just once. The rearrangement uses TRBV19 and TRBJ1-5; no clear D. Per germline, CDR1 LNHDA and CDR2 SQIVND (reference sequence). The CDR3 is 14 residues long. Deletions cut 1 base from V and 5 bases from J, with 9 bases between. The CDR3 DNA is TGTGCCAGTAGTATAGCCGGGAAGTATCAGCCCCAGCATTTT. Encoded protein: CASSIAGKYQPQHF. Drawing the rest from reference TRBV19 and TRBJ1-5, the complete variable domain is DGGITQSPKYLFRKEGQNVTLSCEQNLNHDAMYWYRQDPGQGLRLIYYSQIVNDFQKGDIAEGYSVSREKKESFPLTVTSAQKNPTAFYLCASSIAGKYQPQHFGDGTRLSIL.

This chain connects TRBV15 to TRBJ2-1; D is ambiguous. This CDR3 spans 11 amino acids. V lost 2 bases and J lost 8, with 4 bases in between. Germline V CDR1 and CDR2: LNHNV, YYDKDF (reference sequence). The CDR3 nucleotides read TGTGCCACCAGCAGAACTCATGAGCAGTTCTTC. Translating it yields CATSRTHEQFF.

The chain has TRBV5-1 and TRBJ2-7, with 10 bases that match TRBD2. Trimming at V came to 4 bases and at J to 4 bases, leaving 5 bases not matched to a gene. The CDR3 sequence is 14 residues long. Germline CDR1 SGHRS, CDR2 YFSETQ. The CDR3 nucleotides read TGCGCCAGCAGCCGCCTACTAGCGGGGTACGAGCAGTACTTC. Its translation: CASSRLLAGYEQYF.

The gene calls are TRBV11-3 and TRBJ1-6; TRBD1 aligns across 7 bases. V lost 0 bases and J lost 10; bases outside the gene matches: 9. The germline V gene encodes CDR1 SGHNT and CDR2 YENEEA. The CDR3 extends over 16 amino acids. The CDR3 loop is CASSLDYRGRGSPLHF. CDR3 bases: TGTGCCAGCAGCTTAGATTACAGGGGACGTGGATCACCCCTCCACTTT.

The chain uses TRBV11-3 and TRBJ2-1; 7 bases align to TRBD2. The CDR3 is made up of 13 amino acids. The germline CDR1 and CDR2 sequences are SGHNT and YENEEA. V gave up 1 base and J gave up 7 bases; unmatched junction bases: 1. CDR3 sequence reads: CASSLGRENEQFF. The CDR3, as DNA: TGTGCCAGCAGCTTAGGGCGGGAGAATGAGCAGTTCTTC.

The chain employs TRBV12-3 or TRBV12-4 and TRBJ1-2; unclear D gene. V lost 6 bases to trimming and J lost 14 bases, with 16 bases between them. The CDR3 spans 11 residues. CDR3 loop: CASSLGRQPTF. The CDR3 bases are TGTGCCAGCAGCCTAGGAAGGCAGCCTACCTTC.

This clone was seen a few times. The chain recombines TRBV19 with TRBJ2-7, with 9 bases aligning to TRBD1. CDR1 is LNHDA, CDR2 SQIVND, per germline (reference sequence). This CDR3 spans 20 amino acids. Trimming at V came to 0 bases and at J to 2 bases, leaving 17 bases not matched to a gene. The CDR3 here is CASSIDMDRGSEGRAYEQYF. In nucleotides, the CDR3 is TGTGCCAGTAGTATAGATATGGACAGGGGATCGGAAGGTCGGGCCTACGAGCAGTACTTC.

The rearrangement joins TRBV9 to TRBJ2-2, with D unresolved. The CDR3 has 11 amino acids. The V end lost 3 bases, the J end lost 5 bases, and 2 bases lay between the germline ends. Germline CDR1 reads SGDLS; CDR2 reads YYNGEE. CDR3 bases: TGTGCCAGCAGCGCTACCGGGGAGCTGTTTTTT. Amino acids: CASSATGELFF.

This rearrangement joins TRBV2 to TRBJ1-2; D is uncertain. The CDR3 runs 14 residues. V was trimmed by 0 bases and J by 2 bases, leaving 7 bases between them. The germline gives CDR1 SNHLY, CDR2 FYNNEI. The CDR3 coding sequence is TGTGCCAGCAGTGAAGCGCCGGGGAACTATGGCTACACCTTC. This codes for CASSEAPGNYGYTF.

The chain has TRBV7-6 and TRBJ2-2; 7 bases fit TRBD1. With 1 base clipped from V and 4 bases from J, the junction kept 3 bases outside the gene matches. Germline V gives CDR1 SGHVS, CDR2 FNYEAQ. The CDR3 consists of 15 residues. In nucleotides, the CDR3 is TGTGCCAGCAGCTTAGGACAGGGATTCACCGGGGAGCTGTTTTTT. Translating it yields CASSLGQGFTGELFF.

CDR3 in DNA: TGTGCCAGTAGTCCAGGAAGCTCTGGAAACACCATATATTTT. It is translated as CASSPGSSGNTIYF. The chain uses TRBV19 and TRBJ1-3, with no clear D. The V end lost 5 bases, the J end lost 0 bases, and 8 bases lay between the germline ends. Germline loops: CDR1 LNHDA, CDR2 SQIVND (reference sequence). The CDR3 totals 14 residues.

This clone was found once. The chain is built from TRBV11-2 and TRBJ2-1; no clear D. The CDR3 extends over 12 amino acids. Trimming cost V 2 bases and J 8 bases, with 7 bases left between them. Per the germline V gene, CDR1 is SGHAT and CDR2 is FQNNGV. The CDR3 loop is CASSLIGDEQFF. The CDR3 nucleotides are TGTGCCAGCAGCTTAATCGGTGATGAGCAGTTCTTC. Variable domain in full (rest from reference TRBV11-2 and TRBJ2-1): EAGVAQSPRYKIIEKRQSVAFWCNPISGHATLYWYQQILGQGPKLLIQFQNNGVVDDSQLPKDRFSAERLKGVDSTLKIQPAKLEDSAVYLCASSLIGDEQFFGPGTRLTVL.

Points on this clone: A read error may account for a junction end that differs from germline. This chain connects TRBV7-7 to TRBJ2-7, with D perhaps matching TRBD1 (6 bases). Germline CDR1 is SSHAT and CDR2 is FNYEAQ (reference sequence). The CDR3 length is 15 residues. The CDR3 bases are TGTGCTAGCAGCCCCCGGACAGACGGGTACTACGAGCAGTACTTC. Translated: CASSPRTDGYYEQYF.

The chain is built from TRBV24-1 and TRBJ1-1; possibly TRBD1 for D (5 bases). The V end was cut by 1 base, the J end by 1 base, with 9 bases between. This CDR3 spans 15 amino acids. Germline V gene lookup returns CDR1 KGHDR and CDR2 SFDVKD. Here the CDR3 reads CATSDFRRGNTEAFF. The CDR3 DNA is TGTGCCACCAGTGATTTTCGGAGGGGGAACACTGAAGCTTTCTTT.

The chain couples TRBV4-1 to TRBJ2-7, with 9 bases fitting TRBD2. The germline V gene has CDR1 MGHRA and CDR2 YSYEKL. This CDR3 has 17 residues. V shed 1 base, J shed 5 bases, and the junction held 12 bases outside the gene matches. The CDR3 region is CASSQGGVAGEEDEQYF. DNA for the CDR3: TGCGCCAGCAGCCAAGGTGGGGTAGCGGGGGAGGAAGACGAGCAGTACTTC.

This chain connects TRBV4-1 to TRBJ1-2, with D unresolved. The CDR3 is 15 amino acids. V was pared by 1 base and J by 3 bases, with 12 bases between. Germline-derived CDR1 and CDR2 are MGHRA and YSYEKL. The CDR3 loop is CASSQAFPEDYGYTF. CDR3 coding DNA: TGCGCCAGCAGCCAAGCGTTCCCCGAGGACTATGGCTACACCTTC.

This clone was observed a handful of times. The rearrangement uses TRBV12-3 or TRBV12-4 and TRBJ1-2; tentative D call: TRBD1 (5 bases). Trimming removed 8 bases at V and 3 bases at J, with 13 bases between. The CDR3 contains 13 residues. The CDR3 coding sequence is TGTGCCAGCCGCGAGTGGGGGGACTATGGCTACACCTTC. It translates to CASREWGDYGYTF.